This T cell receptor beta chain was retrieved from a study of T cells in localized non-small cell lung cancer. Profiled with immunoSEQ multiplex PCR; TCRdb holds only in-frame clones, not every one. The table includes tens of thousands of clones, about 81% detected once. About this clone itself: The antigen is undetermined.

Study findings and constraints: The study found T cell clonality highest in uninvolved adjacent lung, above tumor. Heterogeneity is still possible, as just one tumor region was sequenced. The appearance of a median roughly 61 of the top 100 tumor clones was seen in adjacent lung.

The sample in question was peripheral blood, obtained before any cancer treatment. The clonotype was recovered from a male donor older than 55 with stage II squamous cell lung carcinoma.

The CDR3 sequence is CASSLRTDYGYTF. In DNA, the CDR3 is TGTGCCAGCAGTCTCCGGACAGACTATGGCTACACCTTC. V usage is TRBV28 and J usage is TRBJ1-2, with D perhaps TRBD1 (6 bases). From germline, CDR1 is MDHEN and CDR2 SYDVKM. V lost 5 bases and J lost 3, with 10 bases in between. The CDR3 has 13 amino acids.